One and the same sample provided the 30 T cell receptor beta chains below, sequenced in a study of Graves' ophthalmopathy and Graves' hyperthyroidism (dated by TCRdb to about 2018). The reads were generated on an Illumina HiSeq 2000. For repertoire sequencing, the TCR beta CDR3 regions were amplified from RNA transcripts. The first round was an RT-PCR using HTBI primers with the Qiagen OneStep RT-PCR kit, and this first round was followed by a second-round multiplex PCR, then size selection and purification. TCRdb reprocessed the public reads (quality trimming at Q25 with fastp, clone calling with MiXCR) and kept in-frame beta chains. Each entry merges the rows of one CDR3 protein and shows their most common DNA and genes. The sample contains hundreds of thousands of distinct CDR3 sequences, about two fifths of them found a single time. Of the sample, more than 3% falls within the top ten clones.

The sequenced material came from peripheral blood. These receptors were taken from an adult man with Graves' ophthalmopathy.

The J gene is TRBJ2-2, the V gene TRBV20-1; 7 bases line up with TRBD2. The CDR3 contains 15 residues. V lost 6 bases to trimming and J lost 6 bases; unmatched junction nucleotides: 13. Germline-derived CDR1 and CDR2 are DFQATT and SNEGSKA (reference sequence). CDR3 in amino acids: CSAFGLERQAGELFF. Written as DNA, the CDR3 is TGCAGTGCCTTTGGACTAGAGAGGCAGGCCGGGGAGCTGTTTTTT.

This clonotype was counted many times. This chain links TRBV7-9 with TRBJ2-7; possibly TRBD1 for D (6 bases). Germline V gene lookup returns CDR1 SEHNR and CDR2 FQNEAQ (reference sequence). The CDR3 sequence is 15 residues long. Trimming removed 4 bases from V and 3 bases from J, with 16 bases in between. The CDR3 region is CASSSYRTENYEQYF. In DNA, the CDR3 is TGTGCCAGCAGCTCCTACCGGACAGAAAACTACGAGCAGTACTTC.

This clonotype was found many times. The rearrangement uses TRBV15 and TRBJ2-6, with a possible D match to TRBD1 (5 bases). Trimming took off 5 bases at V and 0 bases at J, with 14 bases between the two ends. The CDR3 spans 17 residues. Germline V gene lookup returns CDR1 LNHNV and CDR2 YYDKDF (reference sequence). The CDR3 reads CATSSTGTLSGANVLTF. CDR3 sequence (DNA): TGTGCCACCAGCTCTACAGGTACCCTCTCTGGGGCCAACGTCCTGACTTTC.

The chain has TRBV10-3 and TRBJ1-1, with D maybe TRBD1 (6 bases). CDR1 is ENHRY, CDR2 SYGVKD, per germline. The CDR3 is 14 residues long. V was trimmed by 6 bases and J by 0 bases, leaving 11 bases between them. CDR3 in DNA: TGTGCCATCAGCCAAGGACAGCTGAACACTGAAGCTTTCTTT. This gives the protein CAISQGQLNTEAFF.

This clonotype was observed at least ten times. The chain uses TRBV5-6 and TRBJ1-3; the D gene is possibly TRBD1 (5 bases). V lost 0 bases and J lost 9, with 13 bases in between. Germline V gene data show CDR1 as SGHDT and CDR2 as YYEEEE. This CDR3 region has 14 residues. CDR3 coding DNA: TGTGCCAGCAGCTTGGTTGGACACCGGAGCACCATATATTTT. This codes for CASSLVGHRSTIYF.

This clonotype occurred many times. V gene TRBV7-8 combines with J gene TRBJ2-7; possibly TRBD2 for D (5 bases). There are 16 residues in the CDR3. Germline V lookup: CDR1 SGHVS, CDR2 FQNEAQ. Trimming shortened V by 0 bases and J by 0 bases, and 12 bases separated the two germline ends. The CDR3 spells CASSLAPAGGSYEQYF. Here the CDR3 DNA reads TGTGCCAGCAGCTTAGCGCCGGCAGGAGGCTCCTACGAGCAGTACTTC.

This CDR3 reads CAWRAFYEQYF. CDR3 DNA: TGTGCCTGGAGGGCCTTCTACGAGCAGTACTTC. This chain joins TRBV7-9 and TRBJ2-7; D is possibly TRBD2 (6 bases). CDR3 size: 11 residues. Germline assignment: CDR1 SEHNR and CDR2 FQNEAQ (reference sequence). Trimming stripped 11 bases from V and 3 bases from J, with 11 bases between.

This clonotype was seen ten or more times. The CDR3 spells CASSLEAFTETQYF. In nucleotides, the CDR3 is TGTGCCAGCAGCTTGGAGGCCTTCACAGAGACCCAGTACTTC. The chain joins TRBV5-6 to TRBJ2-5; D unclear. CDR1 SGHDT and CDR2 YYEEEE come from the germline V gene. The length of the CDR3 is 14 residues. Trimming took off 0 bases at V and 4 bases at J, with 10 bases between the two ends.

The sample holds many counts of this clonotype. This chain connects TRBV19 to TRBJ2-7; 8 bases match TRBD1. CDR1 LNHDA and CDR2 SQIVND come from the germline V gene (reference sequence). The CDR3 totals 15 residues. J was trimmed by 2 bases and V by 4 bases; bases with no gene match: 7. The CDR3 region has the DNA TGTGCCAGTAGTAGTGTCCTGGGACAGGCCTACGAGCAGTACTTC. Encoded protein: CASSSVLGQAYEQYF.

The J gene is TRBJ1-1, the V gene TRBV6-6, with D perhaps matching TRBD1 (6 bases). The V end was cut by 3 bases, the J end by 0 bases, with 11 bases between. From germline, CDR1 is MNHNY and CDR2 SVGAGI (reference sequence). This CDR3 spans 15 amino acids. As DNA, the CDR3 is TGTGCCAGCAGTTATGGAGGACAGTTGAACACTGAAGCTTTCTTT. Translated, it gives CASSYGGQLNTEAFF.

The rearrangement uses TRBV25-1 and TRBJ1-5, with D uncertain. This CDR3 has 12 amino acids. The V gene's germline CDR1 is MGHDK and CDR2 SYGVNS. The V end was cut by 3 bases, the J end by 11 bases, with 11 bases between. The CDR3 is CASSEGVETQHF. DNA of the CDR3: TGTGCCAGCAGTGAGGGTGTAGAGACCCAGCATTTT.

V and J are TRBV5-4 and TRBJ1-2; TRBD1 matches 11 bases. Germline V gene data show CDR1 as SGHNT and CDR2 as YYREEE (reference sequence). The CDR3 contains 15 residues. Germline trimming cut 3 bases from V and 4 bases from J; bases unmatched to any gene: 5. The CDR3 reads CASSSGQGASYGYTF. The CDR3 DNA reads as TGTGCCAGCAGCTCCGGACAGGGGGCGAGCTATGGCTACACCTTC.

This clonotype was detected only once. A much larger clone is a single base away; this may be a read error. The rearrangement joins TRBV9 to TRBJ2-2, with D unclear. In germline, CDR1 is SGDLS, CDR2 YYNGEE. The CDR3 is made up of 10 amino acids. V gave up 3 bases and J gave up 9 bases, with 3 bases separating them. The CDR3 coding sequence is TGTGCCAGCAGCGGACGGGAGCTGTTTTTT. Translated, it gives CASSGRELFF.

This clonotype was detected ten times or more. V usage is TRBV4-3 and J usage is TRBJ1-6; no firm D call. The CDR3 is 13 amino acids. Per the germline V gene, CDR1 is LGHNA and CDR2 is YSLEER. V was clipped by 0 bases and J by 10 bases, with 7 bases between them. The CDR3 coding sequence is TGCGCCAGCAGCCAAGAAGGAGGGTCACCCCTCCACTTT. Amino acid sequence: CASSQEGGSPLHF.

This clonotype was picked up a small number of times. A much larger clone is a single base away; this may be a read error. This rearrangement joins TRBV19 to TRBJ2-5; 7 nucleotides agree with TRBD1. Germline CDR1 reads LNHDA; CDR2 reads SQIVND (reference sequence). The CDR3 runs 15 residues. The CDR3 loop is CASNPGTAFQGTQYF. DNA of the CDR3: TGTGCCAGTAACCCCGGGACAGCCTTCCAAGGGACCCAGTACTTC.

CDR3 region: CASSITGEDQETQYF. Written as DNA, the CDR3 is TGTGCCAGCAGCATCACCGGGGAAGATCAAGAGACCCAGTACTTC. The J gene is TRBJ2-5, the V gene TRBV7-2; tentative D call: TRBD2 (5 bases). Germline V gene lookup returns CDR1 SGHTA and CDR2 FQGNSA. The CDR3 covers 15 residues. The V and J ends lost 5 bases and 2 bases respectively, with 15 bases between them.

Many counts were recorded for this clonotype. The V gene is TRBV20-1, the J gene TRBJ2-2; D unresolved. In germline, CDR1 is DFQATT, CDR2 SNEGSKA (reference sequence). Trimming shortened V by 3 bases and J by 3 bases, and 11 bases separated the two germline ends. The CDR3 spans 14 residues. The CDR3 protein is CSARALGYTGELFF. The DNA for the CDR3 is TGCAGTGCTAGGGCTCTGGGGTACACCGGGGAGCTGTTTTTT.

This clonotype was counted many times. The genes are TRBV2 and TRBJ1-1; no reliable D call. V was cut by 6 bases and J by 0 bases, with 11 bases left in between. This CDR3 is built from 14 residues. The germline gives CDR1 SNHLY, CDR2 FYNNEI. The CDR3 sequence is CASSDVSMNTEAFF. As DNA, the CDR3 is TGTGCCAGCAGCGACGTCTCTATGAACACTGAAGCTTTCTTT.

About this clonotype: A read error is possible here, since a much larger clone lies one base away. The chain couples TRBV7-9 to TRBJ2-5; no firm D call. The germline V gene has CDR1 SEHNR and CDR2 FQNEAQ (reference sequence). The length of the CDR3 is 13 residues. The ends were cut back, 7 bases at V and 4 bases at J, with 13 bases in the middle. The CDR3 is CASTPLSGETQYF. DNA of the CDR3: TGTGCCAGCACCCCACTATCCGGAGAGACCCAGTACTTC.

Concerning this clonotype: Since a much larger clone is just one base distant, this may be a read error. This chain links TRBV2 with TRBJ2-7; a weak D match, TRBD1 (6 bases). The CDR3 contains 14 residues. With 5 bases removed from V and 5 bases from J, the gap between germline ends came to 16 bases. The germline V gene encodes CDR1 SNHLY and CDR2 FYNNEI. The CDR3 loop reads CASSTRGRSNEQYF. CDR3 bases: TGTGCCAGCAGTACGAGGGGGAGATCCAACGAGCAGTACTTC.

Only a few counts were recorded for this clonotype. V and J are TRBV6-6 and TRBJ1-6; D perhaps matches TRBD1 (6 bases). The CDR3 length is 15 residues. The germline V gene has CDR1 MNHNY and CDR2 SVGAGI (reference sequence). V dropped 3 bases and J dropped 10 bases, with 16 bases sitting between them. CDR3 DNA sequence: TGTGCCAGCAGTTATTCAGGGGAGGGGGGATCACCCCTCCACTTT. It specifies CASSYSGEGGSPLHF.

This clonotype was detected many times. The chain combines TRBV19 with TRBJ1-5, with D possibly being TRBD1 (6 bases). CDR3 length equals 14 residues. With 8 bases removed from V and 3 bases from J, the gap between germline ends came to 14 bases. Germline V gene sequence: CDR1 LNHDA, CDR2 SQIVND (reference sequence). CDR3 sequence reads: CASGGRANNQPQHF. Here the CDR3 DNA reads TGTGCCAGTGGGGGCAGGGCAAACAATCAGCCCCAGCATTTT. The entire variable domain, with the rest obtained from reference TRBV19 and TRBJ1-5, is as follows: DGGITQSPKYLFRKEGQNVTLSCEQNLNHDAMYWYRQDPGQGLRLIYYSQIVNDFQKGDIAEGYSVSREKKESFPLTVTSAQKNPTAFYLCASGGRANNQPQHFGDGTRLSIL.

A few counts support this clonotype. V and J are TRBV20-1 and TRBJ1-6, with D perhaps TRBD1 (5 bases). Germline V lookup: CDR1 DFQATT, CDR2 SNEGSKA (reference sequence). Trimming left V 4 bases short and J 8 bases short, with 15 bases between. This CDR3 contains 14 residues. CDR3: CSAINLQGDSPLHF. The CDR3 nucleotides read TGCAGTGCTATAAACCTCCAGGGAGATTCACCCCTCCACTTT.

This clonotype was counted between two and nine times. This chain uses TRBV6-5 with TRBJ1-1; TRBD1 aligns across 8 bases. Germline trimming cut 4 bases from V and 8 bases from J; bases unmatched to any gene: 3. This CDR3 has 12 residues. The germline V gene has CDR1 MNHEY and CDR2 SVGAGI. The DNA for the CDR3 is TGTGCCAGCAGTTCCTCAGGGGGCGAAGCTTTCTTT. This translates into CASSSSGGEAFF.

This clonotype was counted many times. The CDR3 here is CSAIQGSNQPQHF. The CDR3 DNA follows: TGCAGTGCCATTCAGGGTAGCAATCAGCCCCAGCATTTT. This chain connects TRBV20-1 to TRBJ1-5; weak D call: TRBD1 (5 bases). Germline CDR1 is DFQATT and CDR2 is SNEGSKA (reference sequence). The CDR3 runs to 13 residues. The V and J ends lost 6 bases and 0 bases respectively, with 9 bases between them.

This clonotype was seen at least ten times. One junction end does not reproduce the germline sequence, and a read error may be involved. J is TRBJ2-7 and V is TRBV10-2, with 8 positions matching TRBD1. The CDR3 runs to 11 residues. Germline V gives CDR1 WSHSY, CDR2 SAAADI. The CDR3 DNA reads TGCGCCAGCAGTGACCGGGACAGGCAGCACTTC. It translates to CASSDRDRQHF.

On this clonotype itself: This clone may be a read error of a much larger clone one base away. The chain recombines TRBV2 with TRBJ2-7, with D possibly TRBD2 on 6 matching bases. Germline CDR1 is SNHLY and CDR2 is FYNNEI. The CDR3 extends over 15 amino acids. The CDR3 sequence is CASRSKAGRSYEQCF. Written as DNA, the CDR3 is TGTGCCAGCAGGTCCAAGGCGGGACGGAGCTACGAGCAGTGCTTC.

As to this clonotype: A read error is possible here, since a much larger clone lies one base away. The chain links TRBV7-9 to TRBJ2-5; no definite D call. The germline V gene has CDR1 SEHNR and CDR2 FQNEAQ (reference sequence). The CDR3 contains 13 residues. Trimming left V 5 bases short and J 5 bases short, with 12 bases between. The CDR3 protein is CASSQRASETQYF. CDR3 DNA: TGTGCCAGCAGCCAAAGGGCATCCGAGACCCAGTACTTC.

As regards this clonotype: The CDR3 does not close with the conserved phenylalanine or tryptophan, likely indicating a read error. The V and J genes are TRBV5-1 and TRBJ2-7, with TRBD1 matching over 10 bases. Germline CDR1 SGHRS, CDR2 YFSETQ. The V segment lost 5 bases and the J segment 6 bases; nucleotides outside the gene matches: 11. This CDR3 has 15 amino acids. The CDR3 is CASRLTGTGVGEQYC. CDR3 coding DNA: TGCGCCAGCAGGTTAACCGGGACAGGGGTCGGCGAGCAGTACTGC.

The chain couples TRBV24-1 to TRBJ2-2, with 7 bases identical to TRBD2. Per the germline V gene, CDR1 is KGHDR and CDR2 is SFDVKD. This CDR3 contains 14 residues. J lost 4 bases, V lost 5 bases, and 3 bases had no gene match. CDR3 in amino acids: CATSGGTITGELFF. The CDR3 nucleotides are TGTGCCACCAGTGGAGGGACTATCACCGGGGAGCTGTTTTTT.